The present T cell receptor (beta chain) was sequenced within a study of neurological immune-mediated disorders. This clonotype was seen ten or more times. The authors produced cDNA by 5'RACE using 10-nucleotide random UMIs. TCRdb reprocessed the 5' RACE reads with MiXCR, giving one entry per CDR3 protein. The sample holds 65,000 to 85,000 distinct CDR3 sequences, approximately 3.3% seen once. Germline V lookup: CDR1 MDHEN, CDR2 SYDVKM. Trimming left V 6 bases short and J 8 bases short, with 10 bases between. This CDR3 comprises 12 residues. This TCR was recovered from a woman in her 50s with multiple sclerosis. The chain couples TRBV28 to TRBJ2-2; no clear D. The sequenced material came from PBMCs. CDR3 protein: CASSPFRGELFF. CDR3 DNA: TGTGCCAGCAGCCCCTTTAGGGGGGAGCTGTTTTTT.